One sample yielded the 20 T cell receptor beta chains listed below, sequenced in a study of blood T cell repertoires in COVID-19. Here immunoSEQ multiplex PCR was the method, and the copy in TCRdb shows in-frame clones only, minus some. This table holds about 150,000 clones, 80% found once. The specimen was peripheral blood. Source of these receptors: a man between 60 and 75 years old with acute or convalescent COVID-19.

The CDR3: CASSPLAGALGEQYF. CDR3 nucleotide sequence: TGTGCCAGCAGCCCCCTAGCGGGTGCGTTGGGGGAGCAGTACTTC. The V and J genes are TRBV9 and TRBJ2-7, with TRBD2 matching 8 bases. The CDR3 totals 15 residues. With 4 bases clipped from V and 7 bases from J, the junction kept 13 bases outside the gene matches. Germline V gene lookup returns CDR1 SGDLS and CDR2 YYNGEE.

This chain joins TRBV6-5 and TRBJ2-7; a weak D match, TRBD2 (5 bases). Germline assignment: CDR1 MNHEY and CDR2 SVGAGI. The CDR3 extends over 15 amino acids. Trimming cost V 6 bases and J 2 bases, with 17 bases left between them. The CDR3 DNA reads TGTGCCAGCAGCCGAGGTGGCTTCGGGACCTACGAGCAGTACTTC. It specifies CASSRGGFGTYEQYF.

The table lists this clone with a few counts. The rearrangement uses TRBV27 and TRBJ2-3, with TRBD2 matching 9 bases. This CDR3 comprises 21 residues. V lost 7 bases, J lost 4 bases, and 27 bases stayed unmatched. Germline-derived CDR1 and CDR2 are MNHEY and SMNVEV (reference sequence). This CDR3 reads CASIFYTRMWGGRAGADTQYF. As DNA, the CDR3 is TGTGCCAGCATCTTTTACACTAGGATGTGGGGCGGGAGGGCCGGAGCAGATACGCAGTATTTT.

V gene TRBV7-2 combines with J gene TRBJ1-5; 9 bases fit TRBD1. From germline, CDR1 is SGHTA and CDR2 FQGNSA. The CDR3 is 15 amino acids. The V segment lost 6 bases and the J segment 4 bases; nucleotides outside the gene matches: 7. The CDR3 bases are TGTGCCAGCAGTACCGGGACAGGGTTTAATCAGCCCCAGCATTTT. Encoded protein: CASSTGTGFNQPQHF.

The chain carries TRBV6-1 and TRBJ2-7, with 9 bases fitting TRBD1. The V and J ends lost 4 bases and 3 bases, in that order; junction bases with no gene match: 10. Germline loops: CDR1 MNHNS, CDR2 SASEGT. The CDR3 contains 16 residues. The CDR3 is CASSATGTGKHYEQYF. The CDR3 nucleotides are TGTGCCAGCAGTGCGACCGGGACAGGGAAGCACTACGAGCAGTACTTC.

This sequence joins TRBV14 and TRBJ1-1, with unresolved D. Germline V gene data show CDR1 as SGHDN and CDR2 as FVKESK. The CDR3 consists of 12 residues. V lost 8 bases to trimming and J lost 7 bases, with 14 bases between them. CDR3 protein: CASGHALREAFF. The DNA for the CDR3 is TGTGCCAGCGGGCACGCCTTACGTGAAGCTTTCTTT.

The chain has TRBV7-2 and TRBJ1-4, with 9 nucleotides matching TRBD1. The CDR3 runs to 14 residues. V shed 4 bases and J 8 bases; nucleotides not matched to a gene: 5. The V gene's germline CDR1 is SGHTA and CDR2 FQGNSA. The CDR3 region is CASSSGTGREKLFF. The CDR3 DNA reads TGTGCCAGCAGCTCCGGGACAGGGAGGGAAAAACTGTTTTTT.

The J gene is TRBJ2-7, the V gene TRBV28; unclear D gene. The CDR3 is 12 residues long. Looked up from germline, CDR1 is MDHEN and CDR2 is SYDVKM. The germline V and J ends were trimmed by 6 bases and 0 bases, with 6 bases remaining between them. The CDR3 DNA sequence: TGTGCCAGCAGGCTATCCTCCTACGAGCAGTACTTC. It yields the protein CASRLSSYEQYF.

The V gene is TRBV2, the J gene TRBJ2-1; D call uncertain. This CDR3 is built from 14 residues. Trimming removed 4 bases from V and 0 bases from J, with 7 bases in between. CDR1 SNHLY and CDR2 FYNNEI come from the germline V gene. The CDR3 nucleotides are TGTGCCAGCAGTGTTCGGAGCTCCTACAATGAGCAGTTCTTC. Encoded protein: CASSVRSSYNEQFF.

This rearrangement joins TRBV25-1 to TRBJ1-2, with a possible D match to TRBD1 (5 bases). The CDR3 runs to 14 residues. Trimming pared 4 bases from V and 2 bases from J, leaving 11 bases between. In germline, CDR1 is MGHDK, CDR2 SYGVNS. The CDR3 protein is CASSVGARNYGYTF. CDR3 coding DNA: TGTGCCAGCAGTGTAGGGGCAAGGAACTATGGCTACACCTTC.

This rearrangement joins TRBV9 to TRBJ1-2, with D unclear. Trimming removed 2 bases from V and 9 bases from J, with 11 bases in between. This CDR3 is built from 12 residues. Germline lookup yields CDR1 SGDLS and CDR2 YYNGEE. The CDR3 protein is CASSVVAGRYTF. CDR3 DNA sequence: TGTGCCAGCAGCGTGGTCGCGGGTCGCTACACCTTC.

This chain links TRBV5-5 with TRBJ2-5; 7 bases are shared with TRBD2. The CDR3 consists of 15 residues. Germline CDR1 is SGHKS and CDR2 is YYEKEE (reference sequence). The ends lost 0 bases at V and 2 bases at J; junction bases unmatched: 4. The CDR3 sequence is CASSLGEGRQETQYF. The CDR3 DNA reads TGTGCCAGCAGCTTGGGGGAGGGGAGACAAGAGACCCAGTACTTC. Full variable domain (rest looked up from reference TRBV5-5 and TRBJ2-5): DAGVTQSPTHLIKTRGQQVTLRCSPISGHKSVSWYQQVLGQGPQFIFQYYEKEERGRGNFPDRFSARQFPNYSSELNVNALLLGDSALYLCASSLGEGRQETQYFGPGTRLLVL.

The V gene is TRBV5-4, the J gene TRBJ1-6; 9 nucleotides line up with TRBD1. Trimming at V came to 4 bases and at J to 10 bases, leaving 6 bases not matched to a gene. In germline, CDR1 is SGHNT, CDR2 YYREEE (reference sequence). This CDR3 comprises 14 residues. The CDR3, as DNA: TGTGCCAGCAGCATACAGGGGGCCGAGTCACCCCTCCACTTT. It yields the protein CASSIQGAESPLHF.

CDR3 sequence reads: CARMWGLAGVEDINEQFF. CDR3 bases: TGTGCCAGGATGTGGGGGCTAGCGGGAGTGGAAGATATCAATGAGCAGTTCTTC. V gene TRBV9 combines with J gene TRBJ2-1; TRBD2 agrees at 10 bases. Trimming at V came to 8 bases and at J to 6 bases, leaving 20 bases not matched to a gene. Germline V gives CDR1 SGDLS, CDR2 YYNGEE. The CDR3 sequence is 18 residues long. Looking up the rest from reference TRBV9 and TRBJ2-1 gives the full variable domain: DSGVTQTPKHLITATGQRVTLRCSPRSGDLSVYWYQQSLDQGLQFLIQYYNGEERAKGNILERFSAQQFPDLHSELNLSSLELGDSALYFCARMWGLAGVEDINEQFFGPGTRLTVL.

Here the CDR3 reads CASSHRAHTDTQYF. The CDR3 DNA reads TGTGCCAGCAGCCACAGAGCCCACACAGATACGCAGTATTTT. The rearrangement links TRBV7-2 to TRBJ2-3; D not certain. V gave up 5 bases and J gave up 2 bases, with 11 bases separating them. This CDR3 region has 14 residues. The germline V gene encodes CDR1 SGHTA and CDR2 FQGNSA.

This chain joins TRBV6-2 or TRBV6-3 and TRBJ2-6, with D tentatively TRBD2 (5 bases). The germline gives CDR1 MNHEY, CDR2 SVGEGT. Trimming cost V 5 bases and J 0 bases, with 8 bases left between them. The CDR3 length is 15 residues. CDR3 DNA sequence: TGTGCCAGCAGTCCCCGGGGCTCTGGGGCCAACGTCCTGACTTTC. This encodes CASSPRGSGANVLTF.

The V and J genes are TRBV18 and TRBJ2-5, with a tentative D call TRBD1 (6 bases). V was shortened by 3 bases and J by 1 base, with 18 bases between the two germline ends. The germline V gene encodes CDR1 KGHSH and CDR2 LQKENI. The CDR3 is made up of 17 amino acids. CDR3 protein: CASSPGQGFPGQETQYF. CDR3 nucleotides: TGTGCCAGCTCACCGGGGCAGGGGTTTCCCGGCCAAGAGACCCAGTACTTC.

The CDR3 loop reads CASSLARDRGREQYF. CDR3 bases: TGTGCCAGCAGCTTGGCAAGGGACAGGGGGCGAGAGCAGTACTTC. The chain couples TRBV5-5 to TRBJ2-7; TRBD1 matches at 12 bases. Trimming at V came to 0 bases and at J to 7 bases, leaving 5 bases not matched to a gene. Germline lookup yields CDR1 SGHKS and CDR2 YYEKEE (reference sequence). The CDR3 loop spans 15 amino acids.

The gene calls are TRBV6-5 and TRBJ1-2, with 12 bases aligning to TRBD1. CDR3 length equals 15 residues. V shed 2 bases and J 8 bases; nucleotides not matched to a gene: 6. Germline values: CDR1 MNHEY, CDR2 SVGAGI. The CDR3 sequence: CASSYPGQGADGYTF. Here the CDR3 DNA reads TGTGCCAGCAGTTACCCGGGACAGGGGGCGGACGGCTACACCTTC.

This clone came up once. The V gene is TRBV4-3, the J gene TRBJ2-6; TRBD1 is a possible D gene (5 bases). Between the trimmed V and J ends, which lost 4 bases and 3 bases, there was a span of 19 bases. CDR1 and CDR2 from the germline V gene are LGHNA and YSLEER. This CDR3 has 18 residues. CDR3 amino acids: CASSPGTAGRFGANVLTF. The CDR3 nucleotides are TGCGCCAGCAGCCCAGGAACGGCAGGGCGTTTTGGGGCCAACGTCCTGACTTTC.